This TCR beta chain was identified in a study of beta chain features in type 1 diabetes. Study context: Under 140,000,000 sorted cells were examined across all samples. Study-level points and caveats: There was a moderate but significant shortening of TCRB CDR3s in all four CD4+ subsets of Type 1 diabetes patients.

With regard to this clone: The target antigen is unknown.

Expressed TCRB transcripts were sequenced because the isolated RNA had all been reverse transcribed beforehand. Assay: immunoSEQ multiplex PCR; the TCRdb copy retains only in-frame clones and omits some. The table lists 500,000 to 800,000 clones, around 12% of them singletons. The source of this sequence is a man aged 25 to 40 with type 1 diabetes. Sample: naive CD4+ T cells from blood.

CDR3 bases: TGTGCCTGGGACCAGACTAGCGGGGGTGAGACCCAGTACTTC. Its translation: CAWDQTSGGETQYF. V is TRBV30 and J is TRBJ2-5; TRBD2 aligns across 12 bases. Germline V gene lookup returns CDR1 GTSNPN and CDR2 SVGIG (reference sequence). V lost 5 bases, J lost 5 bases, and 6 bases stayed unmatched. This CDR3 comprises 14 residues. The full variable domain, with the rest looked up from reference TRBV30 and TRBJ2-5, is SQTIHQWPATLVQPVGSPLSLECTVEGTSNPNLYWYRQAAGRGLQLLFYSVGIGQISSEVPQNLSASRPQDRQFILSSKKLLLSDSGFYLCAWDQTSGGETQYFGPGTRLLVL.